The source of this T cell receptor beta chain is a study of blood T cell repertoires in COVID-19. From germline, CDR1 is SEHNR and CDR2 FQNEAQ (reference sequence). CDR3 length: 14 residues. V was shortened by 3 bases and J by 3 bases, with 11 bases between the two germline ends. Per the authors' pipeline: Reference gene primer amplification gave nucleated cell count estimates. Data came from immunoSEQ multiplex PCR; TCRdb stores just in-frame clones and leaves some out. The D gene and trimming were derived from the DNA, and the V and J assignments and clone size from that table. The sample carries 120,000 or so clones, around three quarters recorded once.

The specimen sequenced was peripheral blood. The rearrangement uses TRBV7-9 and TRBJ2-5, with D perhaps TRBD1 (7 bases). The receptor comes from a woman between 55 and 75 years old with acute or convalescent COVID-19. In DNA, the CDR3 is TGTGCCAGCAGCTTTAGCAGGGGGGAAGAGACCCAGTACTTC. Its protein product is CASSFSRGEETQYF.